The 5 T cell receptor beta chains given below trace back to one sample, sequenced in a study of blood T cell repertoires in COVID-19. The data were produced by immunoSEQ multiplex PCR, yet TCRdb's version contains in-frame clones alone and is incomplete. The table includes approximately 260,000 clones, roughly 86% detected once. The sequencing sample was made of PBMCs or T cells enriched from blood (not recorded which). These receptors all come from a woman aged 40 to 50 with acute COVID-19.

The CDR3 sequence: CASSYSTRDYGYTF. The CDR3 coding sequence is TGTGCCAGCAGTTACTCGACCAGGGACTATGGCTACACCTTC. The V call is TRBV6-5, the J call TRBJ1-2; the D gene is possibly TRBD1 (5 bases). Germline loops: CDR1 MNHEY, CDR2 SVGAGI. The ends were cut back, 0 bases at V and 3 bases at J, with 8 bases in the middle. The CDR3 totals 14 residues.

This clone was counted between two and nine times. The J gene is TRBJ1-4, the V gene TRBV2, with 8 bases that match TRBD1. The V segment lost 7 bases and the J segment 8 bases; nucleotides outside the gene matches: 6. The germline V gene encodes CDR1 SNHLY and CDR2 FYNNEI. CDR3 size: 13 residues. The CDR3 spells CASIFNRGEKLFF. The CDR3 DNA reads TGTGCCAGCATTTTTAACAGGGGGGAAAAACTGTTTTTT.

The CDR3 sequence: CSASTAQGNIQYF. The CDR3 DNA reads as TGCAGTGCTAGTACAGCGCAGGGGAACATTCAGTACTTC. The rearrangement joins TRBV20-1 to TRBJ2-4; weak D call: TRBD1 (6 bases). The CDR3 sequence is 13 residues long. V dropped 3 bases and J dropped 7 bases, with 13 bases sitting between them. The V gene's germline CDR1 is DFQATT and CDR2 SNEGSKA (reference sequence).

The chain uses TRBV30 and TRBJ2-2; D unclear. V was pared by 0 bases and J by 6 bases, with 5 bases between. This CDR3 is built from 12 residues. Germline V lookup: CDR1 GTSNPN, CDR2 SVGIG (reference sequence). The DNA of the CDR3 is TGTGCCTGGAGTGTTCGAGCCGGGGAGCTGTTTTTT. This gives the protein CAWSVRAGELFF.

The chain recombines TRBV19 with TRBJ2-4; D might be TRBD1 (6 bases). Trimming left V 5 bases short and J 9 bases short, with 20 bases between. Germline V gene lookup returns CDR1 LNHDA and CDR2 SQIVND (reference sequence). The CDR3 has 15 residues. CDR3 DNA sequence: TGTGCCAGTAGTGAACAGGGTGCCCTTGGGGGCATTCAGTACTTC. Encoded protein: CASSEQGALGGIQYF.